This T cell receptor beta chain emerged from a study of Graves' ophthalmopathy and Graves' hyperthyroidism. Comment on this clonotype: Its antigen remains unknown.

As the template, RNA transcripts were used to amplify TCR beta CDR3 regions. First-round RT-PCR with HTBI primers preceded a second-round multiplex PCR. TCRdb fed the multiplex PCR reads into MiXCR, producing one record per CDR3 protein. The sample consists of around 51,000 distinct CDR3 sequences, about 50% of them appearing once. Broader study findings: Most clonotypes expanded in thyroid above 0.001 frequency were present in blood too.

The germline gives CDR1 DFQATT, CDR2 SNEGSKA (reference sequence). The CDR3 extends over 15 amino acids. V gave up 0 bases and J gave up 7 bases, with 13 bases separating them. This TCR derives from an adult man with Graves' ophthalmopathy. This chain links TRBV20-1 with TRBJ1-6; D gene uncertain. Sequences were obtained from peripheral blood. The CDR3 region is CSARDRRQKNSPLHF. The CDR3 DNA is TGCAGTGCTAGAGATCGTCGTCAGAAAAATTCACCCCTCCACTTT.